Listed here are 18 T cell receptor beta chains from one sample, sequenced in a study of cytomegalovirus exposure and HLA in healthy donors. Data came from immunoSEQ multiplex PCR; TCRdb stores just in-frame clones and leaves some out. The sample lists under 80,000 clones; 94% were seen once. Sequenced material: PBMCs. All receptors derive from a woman between 18 and 29 years old in good health and CMV-seronegative.

V is TRBV6-5 and J is TRBJ1-2; no clear D. The germline CDR1 and CDR2 sequences are MNHEY and SVGAGI. Trimming cost V 0 bases and J 8 bases, with 16 bases left between them. The CDR3 spans 15 residues. DNA of the CDR3: TGTGCCAGCAGTTACTCGAGTACCAGGTTACACGGCTACACCTTC. Translation gives CASSYSSTRLHGYTF.

V usage is TRBV10-3 and J usage is TRBJ2-4; TRBD2 matches 7 bases. There are 18 residues in the CDR3. The ends lost 3 bases at V and 6 bases at J; junction bases unmatched: 17. Germline V gives CDR1 ENHRY, CDR2 SYGVKD. This chain's CDR3 is CAISESFGRGVRGNIQYF. The CDR3 DNA sequence: TGTGCCATCAGTGAATCGTTTGGCCGGGGGGTGAGGGGAAACATTCAGTACTTC.

The chain combines TRBV19 with TRBJ1-2; 9 bases line up with TRBD1. CDR3 length equals 13 residues. V lost 6 bases to trimming and J lost 6 bases; unmatched junction nucleotides: 5. The germline CDR1 and CDR2 sequences are LNHDA and SQIVND (reference sequence). Here the CDR3 DNA reads TGTGCCAGTAGCCTACAGGGGGCGGATGGCTACACCTTC. This encodes CASSLQGADGYTF.

This chain links TRBV7-8 with TRBJ1-3; D possibly corresponds to TRBD1 (5 bases). The CDR3 consists of 17 residues. The germline CDR1 and CDR2 sequences are SGHVS and FQNEAQ. The V end was cut by 0 bases, the J end by 0 bases, with 12 bases between. The DNA for the CDR3 is TGTGCCAGCAGCTTAGCGGGAGGGACTATCTCTGGAAACACCATATATTTT. Translation: CASSLAGGTISGNTIYF.

The CDR3 region is CASSPPPGLQSFNTGELFF. The CDR3 DNA follows: TGCGCCAGCAGCCCTCCCCCGGGACTACAATCTTTCAACACCGGGGAGCTGTTTTTT. The chain couples TRBV4-1 to TRBJ2-2; 7 positions match TRBD2. J gave up 2 bases and V 4 bases, and 16 bases lay outside the gene matches. CDR1 and CDR2 from the germline V gene are MGHRA and YSYEKL. The CDR3 length is 19 residues.

V gene TRBV6-1 combines with J gene TRBJ1-5; 7 bases are shared with TRBD1. The CDR3 runs to 20 residues. V shed 0 bases and J 5 bases; nucleotides not matched to a gene: 19. Germline V CDR1 and CDR2: MNHNS, SASEGT. The CDR3 is CASSEAIPGTAHIKDQPQHF. In nucleotides, the CDR3 is TGTGCCAGCAGTGAAGCGATCCCCGGGACAGCCCACATCAAGGATCAGCCCCAGCATTTT.

The chain has TRBV6-5 and TRBJ2-5; perhaps TRBD1 as D (6 bases). This CDR3 is built from 15 residues. Germline V gene sequence: CDR1 MNHEY, CDR2 SVGAGI. V lost 6 bases to trimming and J lost 5 bases, with 19 bases between them. The DNA of the CDR3 is TGTGCCAGCAGCGGGACATCTGTACCTGGGGAGACCCAGTACTTC. This translates into CASSGTSVPGETQYF.

The CDR3 region is CASSLIGGGETQYF. DNA of the CDR3: TGTGCCAGCAGCTTAATAGGGGGTGGAGAGACCCAGTACTTC. The J gene is TRBJ2-5, the V gene TRBV7-9, with TRBD1 as a possible D gene (6 bases). The V gene's germline CDR1 is SEHNR and CDR2 FQNEAQ (reference sequence). The CDR3 has 14 residues. The V gene lost 2 bases and the J gene lost 4 bases, with 11 bases spanning the gap.

The chain couples TRBV10-1 to TRBJ2-3; the match to TRBD2 covers 10 bases. Germline V gene sequence: CDR1 WNHNN, CDR2 SYGVQD (reference sequence). The V segment lost 2 bases and the J segment 5 bases; nucleotides outside the gene matches: 7. CDR3 length: 16 amino acids. CDR3 residues: CASSEVASGGGDTQYF. CDR3 sequence (DNA): TGCGCCAGCAGTGAGGTCGCTAGCGGGGGTGGAGATACGCAGTATTTT.

The chain employs TRBV2 and TRBJ2-4, with D maybe TRBD2 (6 bases). V lost 4 bases and J 1 base, leaving 8 bases between the germline ends. CDR1 is SNHLY and CDR2 is FYNNEI in the germline V gene. CDR3 length equals 14 residues. DNA of the CDR3: TGTGCCAGCAGTGTGGCGGGGGCCAAAAACATTCAGTACTTC. Its translation is CASSVAGAKNIQYF. The full variable domain, rest sourced from reference TRBV2 and TRBJ2-4, is EPEVTQTPSHQVTQMGQEVILRCVPISNHLYFYWYRQILGQKVEFLVSFYNNEISEKSEIFDDQFSVERPDGSNFTLKIRSTKLEDSAMYFCASSVAGAKNIQYFGAGTRLSVL.

The CDR3 bases are TGTGCCAGTAGTTTGGTGACAGGGAGCAATCAGCCCCAGCATTTT. Translated: CASSLVTGSNQPQHF. The J gene is TRBJ1-5, the V gene TRBV19; TRBD1 matches at 7 bases. The V gene end was trimmed by 5 bases and the J gene end by 1 base; junction bases not matched to a gene: 5. The CDR3 has 15 amino acids. In germline, CDR1 is LNHDA, CDR2 SQIVND (reference sequence).

V usage is TRBV11-3 and J usage is TRBJ1-2; 9 nucleotides match TRBD1. Germline assignment: CDR1 SGHNT and CDR2 YENEEA. This CDR3 is 15 amino acids long. V lost 8 bases, J lost 7 bases, and 14 bases stayed unmatched. The CDR3 loop is CASSPPLDRGSGYTF. The DNA for the CDR3 is TGTGCCAGCTCCCCCCCCCTGGACAGGGGAAGTGGCTACACCTTC.

This rearrangement joins TRBV2 to TRBJ2-7, with TRBD1 identical over 7 bases. The germline V gene encodes CDR1 SNHLY and CDR2 FYNNEI. V lost 7 bases to trimming and J lost 0 bases; unmatched junction nucleotides: 6. This CDR3 comprises 14 residues. The CDR3 nucleotides read TGTGCCAGCAAAGGGACAGCCTACTCCTACGAGCAGTACTTC. Translating it yields CASKGTAYSYEQYF. Full variable domain (missing parts from reference TRBV2 and TRBJ2-7): EPEVTQTPSHQVTQMGQEVILRCVPISNHLYFYWYRQILGQKVEFLVSFYNNEISEKSEIFDDQFSVERPDGSNFTLKIRSTKLEDSAMYFCASKGTAYSYEQYFGPGTRLTVT.

This clone was seen just once. This chain joins TRBV9 and TRBJ2-2, with TRBD1 matching over 7 bases. V dropped 0 bases and J dropped 6; count of bases not matched to a gene: 5. From germline, CDR1 is SGDLS and CDR2 YYNGEE. This CDR3 contains 15 residues. CDR3 sequence (DNA): TGTGCCAGCAGCGTAGAGACAGGGCGTCCCGGGGAGCTGTTTTTT. It specifies CASSVETGRPGELFF.

This clone appeared once. The junction does not match germline at one end; this may be a read error. The chain joins TRBV7-7 to TRBJ2-5; 8 bases line up with TRBD2. CDR3 length: 15 residues. Germline-derived CDR1 and CDR2 are SSHAT and FNYEAQ (reference sequence). CDR3 sequence reads: CASSFSGAMGETQYF. CDR3 DNA: TGTGCTAGCAGCTTTAGCGGGGCGATGGGAGAGACCCAGTACTTC.

The V and J genes are TRBV2 and TRBJ2-1; 10 positions match TRBD1. This CDR3 spans 18 amino acids. After removal of 5 bases from V and 8 bases from J, the junction contained 18 bases not matched to a gene. Per germline, CDR1 SNHLY and CDR2 FYNNEI. The CDR3 region has the DNA TGTGCCAGCAGTTATCGTACTGGGCGGGACAGGGGATACGATGAGCAGTTCTTC. Protein: CASSYRTGRDRGYDEQFF.

The V and J genes are TRBV5-1 and TRBJ1-1; D might be TRBD1 (6 bases). V lost 4 bases and J lost 3, with 13 bases in between. The CDR3 runs to 14 residues. Germline values: CDR1 SGHRS, CDR2 YFSETQ. CDR3 bases: TGCGCCAGCAGCAGGGGGAGGGGAGACACTGAAGCTTTCTTT. Amino acids: CASSRGRGDTEAFF.

The chain joins TRBV15 to TRBJ2-1; a weak D match, TRBD2 (7 bases). The CDR3 is 14 amino acids. In germline, CDR1 is LNHNV, CDR2 YYDKDF (reference sequence). V lost 3 bases and J 8 bases, leaving 14 bases between the germline ends. The CDR3 region is CATSREVGGHEQFF. The DNA for the CDR3 is TGTGCCACCAGCAGGGAGGTCGGGGGGCATGAGCAGTTCTTC.